This paragraph reports one T cell receptor (beta chain). Method: immunoSEQ multiplex PCR; TCRdb's copy keeps in-frame clones and lacks some. This sample has about 45,000 clones, with more than 90% found just once. This sample was taken from a study of blood T cell repertoires in COVID-19. Study overall: Both acute and convalescent COVID-19 samples were obtained from the United States, Italy and Spain. Sources were T cells, B-cell-depleted T cells, or PBMCs; the material itself was cDNA or gDNA.

Germline V CDR1 and CDR2: SGDLS, YYNGEE. The CDR3 contains 15 residues. Trimming pared 4 bases from V and 4 bases from J, leaving 17 bases between. This chain connects TRBV9 to TRBJ2-5, with a possible D match to TRBD2 (6 bases). The sequence was obtained from a human donor in a cohort sampled during active COVID-19. The sample taken for sequencing was peripheral blood. This chain's CDR3 is CASSPTGSLAETQYF. The DNA of the CDR3 is TGTGCCAGCAGCCCCACCGGGAGTCTGGCAGAGACCCAGTACTTC.